In its sample, the clone carrying this T cell receptor (gamma chain) was seen a few times. What it binds is unknown. Germline trimming cut 2 bases from V and 10 bases from J; bases unmatched to any gene: 7. The CDR3 totals 13 residues. Germline-derived CDR1 and CDR2 are VENAVY and YDSYNSRV. This sample stems from a study of Vδ1+ human thymocytes. General study points: Thymic TRG and TRD repertoires appeared highly polyclonal.

Extracted RNA was reverse transcribed into cDNA. CDR3 amplicons came from multiplex PCR with pooled V-gene forward and constant-region reverse primers. TCRdb applied CATT to the multiplex PCR reads for clone calling. The table includes 20,000 to 25,000 gamma-chain clones, approximately 13% detected once. The clonotype comes from a child under two years old who had congenital heart surgery. This chain joins TRGV8 and TRGJP2. Sequencing input: Vdelta1+ gamma-delta thymocytes from the thymus. Subset: FACS-sorted CD3+ TCRalphabeta- TCRVdelta1+ TCRVdelta2- thymocytes. The CDR3 sequence is CATWDIGVWIKTF. In nucleotides, the CDR3 is TGTGCCACCTGGGATATTGGAGTTTGGATCAAGACGTTT.